A selection of T cell receptor beta chains follows, all from one sample in a study of shared clonotypes between healthy human individuals. Some clones are missing from TCRdb's copy, which holds only in-frame ones; the method was immunoSEQ multiplex PCR. Among about 1,800,000 clones listed, about 95% were seen once. The source material was naive CD8+ T cells sorted from blood. The source is a man between 18 and 35 years old in good health. CDR3s leave out the opening cysteine and the closing phenylalanine or tryptophan.

v_gene	len	j_gene	CDR3aa
TRBV7-9	11	TRBJ2-7	ASNRGYSYEQY
TRBV7-7	13	TRBJ2-3	ASSFRLADTDTQY
TRBV5-4	15	TRBJ1-2	ASSPTGTGGDNYGYT
TRBV2	15	TRBJ2-2	ASRAVRLGTNTGELF
TRBV6-6	13	TRBJ2-7	ASSYSYSPHYEQY
TRBV30	12	TRBJ2-7	AWSPGTGTREQY
TRBV5-1	10	TRBJ1-1	ASSPTRNEAF
TRBV11-2	13	TRBJ1-1	ASSLARGMNTEAF
TRBV11-2	12	TRBJ2-7	ASSPGQGEFEQY
TRBV10-3	10	TRBJ2-7	AAWTGPDEQY
TRBV28	10	TRBJ2-7	ASRRAHYEQY
TRBV6-1	14	TRBJ2-3	ASSEAGYTSTDTQY
TRBV27	13	TRBJ2-1	ASSLSSGGPHEQF
TRBV19	14	TRBJ2-2	ASRIWTGENTGELF
TRBV28	14	TRBJ2-3	ASSSTLELVLDTQY
TRBV7-2	13	TRBJ1-4	ASSLYTATNEKLF
TRBV11-3	12	TRBJ1-6	ASSSGLDNSPLH
TRBV11-2	10	TRBJ2-5	ASSLYPPSQY
TRBV6-5	12	TRBJ2-2	ASSYGPGTGELF
TRBV18	13	TRBJ1-6	ASSPPGQGNSPLH
TRBV11-2	12	TRBJ1-1	ASSPSDSPTEAF
TRBV7-9	11	TRBJ2-7	ASNPGTPYEQY
TRBV30	9	TRBJ1-1	AWRGPTEAF
TRBV6-6	11	TRBJ2-1	ASSFQAYNEQF
TRBV11-2	12	TRBJ2-7	ASSPWTGIDEQY
TRBV5-6	14	TRBJ2-7	ASSPFGEGATYEQY
TRBV28	11	TRBJ2-7	ASGPALLDEQY
TRBV7-9	10	TRBJ1-2	ASSPTPGGYT
TRBV4-1	13	TRBJ2-1	ASSQMGGAYNEQF
TRBV11-1	13	TRBJ2-7	ASSSDPGQPYEQY
TRBV7-9	12	TRBJ2-7	ASSPMTARYEQY
TRBV5-6	10	TRBJ2-7	ASSLESYEQY
TRBV19	11	TRBJ1-2	ASSPRDGYGYT
TRBV19	14	TRBJ2-7	ASSIDLETGAYEQY
TRBV9	12	TRBJ1-5	ASSVGHSNQPQH
TRBV12-5	12	TRBJ2-7	ASGFSTGVYEQY
TRBV6-5	13	TRBJ2-1	ASSYSAGLYNEQF
TRBV10-3	15	TRBJ1-1	AISGSGTQLINTEAF
TRBV5-1	13	TRBJ1-4	ASSLGSGVNEKLF
TRBV9	11	TRBJ1-1	ASSVATGTQAF
TRBV6-1	12	TRBJ2-7	ASSEYGTGYEQY
TRBV6-1	14	TRBJ1-5	ASSEAFSYSNQPQH
TRBV28	11	TRBJ2-1	ASSFSPGGEQF
TRBV5-1	13	TRBJ2-7	ASSLGSGFIGEQY
TRBV19	12	TRBJ1-5	ASSIRDRDQPQH
TRBV9	15	TRBJ2-5	ASSVGISGGSEETQY
TRBV28	16	TRBJ1-6	ASSSRTIPSSYNSPLH
TRBV9	12	TRBJ1-4	ASSSDGGREKLF
TRBV7-9	14	TRBJ2-5	ASSNPNSGSEETQY
TRBV14	12	TRBJ2-7	ASSHLGVEGEQY
TRBV10-2	13	TRBJ2-2	ASSGWVINTGELF
TRBV6-6	11	TRBJ2-6	AFREAGANVLT
TRBV7-9	13	TRBJ1-2	ASSFIPQSNYGYT
TRBV5-4	12	TRBJ2-7	ASSNPGQGYEQY
TRBV19	13	TRBJ2-7	ASSITGGESYEQY
TRBV7-3	15	TRBJ1-5	ASSLSRRTSNNQPQH